The clone carrying this T cell receptor (beta chain) was observed a handful of times. What it binds is unknown. Per the germline V gene, CDR1 is PRHDT and CDR2 is FYEKMQ (reference sequence). There are 15 residues in the CDR3. J was trimmed by 5 bases and V by 4 bases; bases with no gene match: 9. With 60 Vbeta and 13 Jbeta primers, the PCR was carried out. The table came from immunoSEQ multiplex PCR; TCRdb's copy has only in-frame clones and leaves some out. Here the sample spans about 200,000 clones, 10% to 15% being singletons. Everyone who donated was a healthy bone marrow donor. The source of the sample is a study of cytomegalovirus exposure and HLA in healthy donors. Whole-study results and caveats: A classifier reportedly called cytomegalovirus status with high sensitivity and specificity.

The clonotype originates from a middle-aged man in good health and CMV-seropositive. The chain employs TRBV13 and TRBJ2-7; TRBD1 aligns across 9 bases. Specimen: PBMCs. CDR3 amino acids: CASSSRDRAGHEQYF. CDR3 DNA sequence: TGTGCCAGCAGCTCCCGGGACAGGGCCGGACACGAGCAGTACTTC.